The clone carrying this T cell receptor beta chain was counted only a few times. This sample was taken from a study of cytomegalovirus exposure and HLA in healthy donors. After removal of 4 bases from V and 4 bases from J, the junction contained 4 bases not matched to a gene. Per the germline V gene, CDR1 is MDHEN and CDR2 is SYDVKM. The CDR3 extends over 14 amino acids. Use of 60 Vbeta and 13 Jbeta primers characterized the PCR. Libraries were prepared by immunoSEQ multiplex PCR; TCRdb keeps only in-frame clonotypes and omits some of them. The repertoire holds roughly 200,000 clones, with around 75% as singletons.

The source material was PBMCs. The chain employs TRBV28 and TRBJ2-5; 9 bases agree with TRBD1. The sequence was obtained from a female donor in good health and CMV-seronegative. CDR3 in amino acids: CASSYTGGRETQYF. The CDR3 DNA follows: TGTGCCAGCAGTTATACAGGGGGCAGAGAGACCCAGTACTTC.